The 2 T cell receptor beta chains below come from one sample, sequenced in a study of blood T cell repertoires in COVID-19. Measured with immunoSEQ multiplex PCR; TCRdb has only the in-frame clones, and not every one. The sample records approximately 200,000 clones, 94% being singletons. The sequencing sample was made of peripheral blood. These receptors were taken from a man aged 30 to 45 with COVID-19, enrolled during active disease.

V usage is TRBV13 and J usage is TRBJ2-1; 11 bases align to TRBD1. Losses at the gene ends were 5 bases for V and 2 bases for J; bases not matched to a gene: 2. The CDR3 consists of 15 residues. Germline-derived CDR1 and CDR2 are PRHDT and FYEKMQ (reference sequence). CDR3 protein: CASSPGQGAYNEQFF. As DNA, the CDR3 is TGTGCCAGCAGCCCGGGACAGGGGGCCTACAATGAGCAGTTCTTC.

A note on this clone: A junction boundary mismatches the germline segment, possibly from a read error. The genes are TRBV7-3 and TRBJ2-2, with TRBD1 as a possible D gene (7 bases). Germline CDR1 and CDR2: SGHTA and FQGTGA. CDR3 length: 16 residues. CDR3 bases: TGTGCCAGCAGCTTATTGCCAGGGGGGAACGCCGGGGAGCTGTTTTTT. Residues: CASSLLPGGNAGELFF.